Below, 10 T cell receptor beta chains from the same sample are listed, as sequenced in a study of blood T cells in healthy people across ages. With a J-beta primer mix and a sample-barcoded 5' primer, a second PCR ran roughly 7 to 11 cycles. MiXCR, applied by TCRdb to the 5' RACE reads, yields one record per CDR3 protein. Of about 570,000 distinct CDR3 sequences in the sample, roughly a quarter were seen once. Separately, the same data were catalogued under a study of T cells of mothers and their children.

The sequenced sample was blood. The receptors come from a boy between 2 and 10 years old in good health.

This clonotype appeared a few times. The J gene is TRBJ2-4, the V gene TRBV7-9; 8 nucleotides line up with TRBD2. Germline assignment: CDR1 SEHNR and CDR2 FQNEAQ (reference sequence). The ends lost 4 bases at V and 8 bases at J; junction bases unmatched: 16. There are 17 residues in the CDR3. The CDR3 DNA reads TGTGCCAGCAGCTCGCCCTCGGGGGGGCTTAATCGAGACATTCAGTACTTC. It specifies CASSSPSGGLNRDIQYF. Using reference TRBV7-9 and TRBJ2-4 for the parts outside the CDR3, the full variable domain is DTGVSQNPRHKITKRGQNVTFRCDPISEHNRLYWYRQTLGQGPEFLTYFQNEAQLEKSRLLSDRFSAERPKGSFSTLEIQRTEQGDSAMYLCASSSPSGGLNRDIQYFGAGTRLSVL.

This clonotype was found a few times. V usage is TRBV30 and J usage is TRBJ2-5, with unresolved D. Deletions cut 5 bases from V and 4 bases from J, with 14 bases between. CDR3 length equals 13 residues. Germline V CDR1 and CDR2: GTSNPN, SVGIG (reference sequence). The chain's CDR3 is CAWSEAGLETQYF. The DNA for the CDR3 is TGTGCCTGGTCAGAGGCCGGGTTAGAGACCCAGTACTTC.

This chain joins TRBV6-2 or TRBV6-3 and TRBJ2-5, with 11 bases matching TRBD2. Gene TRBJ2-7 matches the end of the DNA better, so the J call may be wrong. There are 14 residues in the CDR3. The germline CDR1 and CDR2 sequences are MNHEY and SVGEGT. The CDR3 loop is CASSTGTSGSEQYF. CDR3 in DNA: TGTGCCAGCAGCACGGGGACTAGCGGTTCCGAGCAGTACTTC.

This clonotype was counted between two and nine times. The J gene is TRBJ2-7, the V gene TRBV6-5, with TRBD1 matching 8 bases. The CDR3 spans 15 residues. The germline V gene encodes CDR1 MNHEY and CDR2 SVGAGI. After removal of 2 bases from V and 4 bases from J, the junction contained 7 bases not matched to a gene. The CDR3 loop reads CASSYGQGFSYEQYF. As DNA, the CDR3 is TGTGCCAGCAGTTACGGACAGGGTTTCTCTTACGAGCAGTACTTC.

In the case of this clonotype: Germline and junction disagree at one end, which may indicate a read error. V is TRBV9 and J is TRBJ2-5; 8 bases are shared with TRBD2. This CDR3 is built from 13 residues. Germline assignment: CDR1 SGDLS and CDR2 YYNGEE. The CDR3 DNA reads TGTGCCAGCAGCCTCAGTGGTAGCGGGGTACGGTTCTTC. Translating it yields CASSLSGSGVRFF.

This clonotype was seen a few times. The CDR3 DNA sequence: TGTGCCAGCAGTTTAGCCGGACTAGCGGGGGGAAATGAGCAGTTCTTC. It translates to CASSLAGLAGGNEQFF. V and J are TRBV12-3 or TRBV12-4 and TRBJ2-1; 14 bases align to TRBD2. The CDR3 length is 16 residues. V was pared by 0 bases and J by 7 bases, with 2 bases of the junction left unmatched.

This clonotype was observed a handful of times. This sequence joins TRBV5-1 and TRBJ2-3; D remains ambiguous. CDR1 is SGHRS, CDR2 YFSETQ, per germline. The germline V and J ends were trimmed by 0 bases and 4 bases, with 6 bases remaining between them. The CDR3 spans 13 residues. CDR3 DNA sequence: TGCGCCAGCAGCTTGGCCAGGTCAGATACGCAGTATTTT. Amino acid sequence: CASSLARSDTQYF. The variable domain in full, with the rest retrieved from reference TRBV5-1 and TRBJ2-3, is KAGVTQTPRYLIKTRGQQVTLSCSPISGHRSVSWYQQTPGQGLQFLFEYFSETQRNKGNFPGRFSGRQFSNSRSEMNVSTLELGDSALYLCASSLARSDTQYFGPGTRLTVL.

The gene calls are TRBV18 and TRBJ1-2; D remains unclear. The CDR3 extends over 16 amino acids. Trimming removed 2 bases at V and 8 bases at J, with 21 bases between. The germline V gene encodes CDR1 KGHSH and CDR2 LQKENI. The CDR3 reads CASSPRAGDLSRGYTF. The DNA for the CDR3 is TGTGCCAGCTCACCAAGGGCAGGAGATTTATCACGAGGCTACACCTTC.

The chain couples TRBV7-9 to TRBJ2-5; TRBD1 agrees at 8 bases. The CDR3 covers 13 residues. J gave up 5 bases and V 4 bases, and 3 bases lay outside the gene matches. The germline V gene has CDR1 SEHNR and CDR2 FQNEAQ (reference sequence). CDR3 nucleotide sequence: TGTGCCAGCAGCTACCAGGGGGCTGAGACCCAGTACTTC. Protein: CASSYQGAETQYF.

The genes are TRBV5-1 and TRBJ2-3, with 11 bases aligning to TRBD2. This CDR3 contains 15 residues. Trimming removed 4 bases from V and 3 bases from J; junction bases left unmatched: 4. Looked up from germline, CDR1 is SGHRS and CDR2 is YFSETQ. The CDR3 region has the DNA TGCGCCAGCAGCAAGACTAGCGGGGTAACAGATACGCAGTATTTT. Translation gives CASSKTSGVTDTQYF.